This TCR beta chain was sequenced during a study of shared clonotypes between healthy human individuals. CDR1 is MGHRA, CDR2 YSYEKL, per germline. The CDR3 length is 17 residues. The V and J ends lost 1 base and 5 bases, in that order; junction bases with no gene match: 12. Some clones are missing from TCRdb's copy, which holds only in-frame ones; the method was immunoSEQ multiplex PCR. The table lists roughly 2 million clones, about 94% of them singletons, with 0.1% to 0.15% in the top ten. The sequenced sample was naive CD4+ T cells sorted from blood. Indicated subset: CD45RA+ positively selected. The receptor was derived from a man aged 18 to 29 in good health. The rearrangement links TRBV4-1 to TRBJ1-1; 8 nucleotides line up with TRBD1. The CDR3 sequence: CASSQARAGGFRTEAFF. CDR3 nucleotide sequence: TGCGCCAGCAGCCAAGCTAGGGCAGGGGGCTTTCGGACTGAAGCTTTCTTT.